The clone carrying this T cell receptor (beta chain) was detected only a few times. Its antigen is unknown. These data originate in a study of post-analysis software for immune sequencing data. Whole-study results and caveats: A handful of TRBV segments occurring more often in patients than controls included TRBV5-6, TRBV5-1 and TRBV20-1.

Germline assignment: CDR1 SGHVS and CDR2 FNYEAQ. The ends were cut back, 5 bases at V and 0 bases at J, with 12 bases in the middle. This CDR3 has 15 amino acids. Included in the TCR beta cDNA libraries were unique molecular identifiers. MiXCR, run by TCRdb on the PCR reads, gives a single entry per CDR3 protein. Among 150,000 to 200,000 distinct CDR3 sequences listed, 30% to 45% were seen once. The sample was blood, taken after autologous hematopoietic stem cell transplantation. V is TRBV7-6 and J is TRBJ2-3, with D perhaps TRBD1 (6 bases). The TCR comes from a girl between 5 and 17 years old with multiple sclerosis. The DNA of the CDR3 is TGTGCCAGCAGCGTCGGGACACCTAGCACAGATACGCAGTATTTT. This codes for CASSVGTPSTDTQYF.